This passage covers 20 T cell receptor beta chains from one sample sequenced in a study of PD-1 blockade in classical Hodgkin lymphoma. Using immunoSEQ multiplex PCR, the repertoire was profiled, and TCRdb retains in-frame clones only, with some absent. The sample holds around 45,000 clones, approximately 71% seen once. Relapse was seen in all patients after autologous stem cell transplantation, and brentuximab vedotin exposure was variable. The sample was peripheral blood mononuclear cells (PBMCs), taken at baseline. All receptors derive from a human donor with classical Hodgkin lymphoma.

This sequence joins TRBV6-1 and TRBJ1-2; 7 bases map to TRBD1. V was pared by 6 bases and J by 2 bases, with 6 bases of the junction left unmatched. The CDR3 extends over 14 amino acids. Germline V gene lookup returns CDR1 MNHNS and CDR2 SASEGT. The CDR3 DNA sequence: TGTGCCAGCAGGGAACCGGACAGGAACTATGGCTACACCTTC. Its translation is CASREPDRNYGYTF.

The V and J genes are TRBV19 and TRBJ1-2, with D possibly being TRBD1 (5 bases). V lost 3 bases and J 6 bases, leaving 23 bases between the germline ends. Germline lookup yields CDR1 LNHDA and CDR2 SQIVND (reference sequence). The CDR3 is made up of 17 amino acids. The CDR3 DNA follows: TGTGCCAGTAGTATGGAAGGGGTAACACTTATGTATGATGGCTACACCTTC. This gives the protein CASSMEGVTLMYDGYTF.

The CDR3 DNA reads as TGTGCCAGTAGTATTCAGCGCTCTGGAAACACCATATATTTT. This translates into CASSIQRSGNTIYF. The chain couples TRBV19 to TRBJ1-3; D uncertain. Trimming removed 3 bases from V and 0 bases from J, with 6 bases in between. CDR1 LNHDA and CDR2 SQIVND come from the germline V gene (reference sequence). This CDR3 region has 14 residues. The full variable domain, with the rest looked up from reference TRBV19 and TRBJ1-3, is DGGITQSPKYLFRKEGQNVTLSCEQNLNHDAMYWYRQDPGQGLRLIYYSQIVNDFQKGDIAEGYSVSREKKESFPLTVTSAQKNPTAFYLCASSIQRSGNTIYFGEGSWLTVV.

The genes are TRBV5-1 and TRBJ1-1; D gene unclear. From germline, CDR1 is SGHRS and CDR2 YFSETQ. There are 18 residues in the CDR3. Trimming shortened V by 0 bases and J by 2 bases, and 20 bases separated the two germline ends. CDR3 DNA sequence: TGCGCCAGCAGCTTGGCCTCTGGCAGCACCTCTATAAACACTGAAGCTTTCTTT. It specifies CASSLASGSTSINTEAFF.

This clone appeared a few times. V is TRBV14 and J is TRBJ1-2, with D maybe TRBD1 (5 bases). V lost 1 base to trimming and J lost 8 bases, with 20 bases between them. The CDR3 has 16 amino acids. Germline lookup yields CDR1 SGHDN and CDR2 FVKESK. CDR3 nucleotides: TGTGCCAGCAGCCAAGTTTATTCGGGACCGACTTTCGGCTACACCTTC. It specifies CASSQVYSGPTFGYTF.

The sample holds a few counts of this clone. J is TRBJ2-5 and V is TRBV5-1; D gene unclear. The CDR3 runs to 15 residues. From germline, CDR1 is SGHRS and CDR2 YFSETQ. V dropped 4 bases and J dropped 2 bases, with 15 bases sitting between them. The CDR3 loop is CASSTDFQPQETQYF. CDR3 coding DNA: TGCGCCAGCAGCACCGATTTCCAGCCACAAGAGACCCAGTACTTC.

V gene TRBV13 combines with J gene TRBJ2-2; D ambiguous. The CDR3 is made up of 12 amino acids. The V and J ends lost 1 base and 6 bases respectively, with 3 bases between them. Germline CDR1 PRHDT, CDR2 FYEKMQ (reference sequence). CDR3 sequence reads: CASSLVPGELFF. CDR3 sequence (DNA): TGTGCCAGCAGCTTAGTTCCCGGGGAGCTGTTTTTT.

The V call is TRBV27, the J call TRBJ2-7; TRBD1 matches at 9 bases. The germline CDR1 and CDR2 sequences are MNHEY and SMNVEV (reference sequence). The CDR3 contains 15 residues. V shed 5 bases and J 1 base; nucleotides not matched to a gene: 6. The CDR3 DNA reads as TGTGCCAGCAGTACGCCGGGACAGGGTTCCTACGAGCAGTACTTC. Translation: CASSTPGQGSYEQYF.

The V call is TRBV4-1, the J call TRBJ2-7, with D possibly matching TRBD1 (6 bases). Germline CDR1 MGHRA, CDR2 YSYEKL. The germline V and J ends were trimmed by 5 bases and 6 bases, with 14 bases remaining between them. CDR3 size: 13 residues. Here the CDR3 reads CASSLTGTSEQYF. CDR3 nucleotides: TGCGCCAGCAGCTTAACAGGGACCAGCGAGCAGTACTTC.

The gene calls are TRBV4-1 and TRBJ2-1, with D hard to call. Germline V gene data show CDR1 as MGHRA and CDR2 as YSYEKL. The CDR3 length is 18 residues. Trimming removed 0 bases at V and 2 bases at J, with 17 bases between. CDR3 protein: CASSQEKSDAATYNEQFF. The CDR3 DNA is TGCGCCAGCAGCCAAGAGAAATCGGACGCGGCTACCTACAATGAGCAGTTCTTC.

V usage is TRBV30 and J usage is TRBJ2-1, with D hard to call. This CDR3 spans 14 amino acids. CDR1 GTSNPN and CDR2 SVGIG come from the germline V gene (reference sequence). Trimming shortened V by 3 bases and J by 4 bases, and 13 bases separated the two germline ends. CDR3 sequence reads: CAWSDRGPYNEQFF. CDR3 nucleotide sequence: TGTGCCTGGAGCGACCGAGGACCGTACAATGAGCAGTTCTTC. The full variable domain, completed using reference TRBV30 and TRBJ2-1, is SQTIHQWPATLVQPVGSPLSLECTVEGTSNPNLYWYRQAAGRGLQLLFYSVGIGQISSEVPQNLSASRPQDRQFILSSKKLLLSDSGFYLCAWSDRGPYNEQFFGPGTRLTVL.

This rearrangement joins TRBV10-3 to TRBJ2-1, with D perhaps given as TRBD1 or TRBD2 (5 bases each). CDR1 and CDR2 from the germline V gene are ENHRY and SYGVKD. Trimming took off 0 bases at V and 7 bases at J, with 16 bases between the two ends. The CDR3 extends over 16 amino acids. The CDR3 loop reads CAISESRAGQGNEQFF. The CDR3 DNA is TGTGCCATCAGTGAGTCGCGGGCAGGCCAGGGAAATGAGCAGTTCTTC.

The rearrangement uses TRBV19 and TRBJ2-3, with D perhaps being TRBD1 or TRBD2 (5 bases each). Germline CDR1 is LNHDA and CDR2 is SQIVND (reference sequence). The V and J ends lost 6 bases and 6 bases respectively, with 19 bases between them. CDR3 size: 15 residues. CDR3 sequence reads: CASSSSNMGTDTQYF. Here the CDR3 DNA reads TGTGCCAGTAGCTCGAGTAATATGGGGACGGATACGCAGTATTTT.

This chain joins TRBV4-2 and TRBJ1-5, with D possibly matching TRBD1 (6 bases). Trimming took off 0 bases at V and 5 bases at J, with 11 bases between the two ends. CDR1 and CDR2 (germline): LGHNA, YNFKEQ. The CDR3 runs 15 residues. The DNA of the CDR3 is TGTGCCAGCAGCCAAGAGGGGGCAGGGTATCAGCCCCAGCATTTT. As protein: CASSQEGAGYQPQHF.

The chain has TRBV6-5 and TRBJ2-2; D is uncertain. The CDR3 is 15 residues long. Germline CDR1 MNHEY, CDR2 SVGAGI. V was clipped by 0 bases and J by 7 bases, with 12 bases between them. The CDR3 loop is CASSYSSYNRGELFF. Here the CDR3 DNA reads TGTGCCAGCAGTTACTCGAGCTACAACCGCGGGGAGCTGTTTTTT.

This clone was observed a few times. The V call is TRBV6-5, the J call TRBJ1-2; D is ambiguous. This CDR3 region has 14 residues. Germline V CDR1 and CDR2: MNHEY, SVGAGI. Trimming took off 0 bases at V and 4 bases at J, with 9 bases between the two ends. CDR3 sequence reads: CASSYSKGGYGYTF. In DNA form, the CDR3 reads TGTGCCAGCAGTTACTCGAAAGGAGGCTATGGCTACACCTTC.

This clone was seen once. J is TRBJ2-4 and V is TRBV19, with 7 bases fitting TRBD2. Germline CDR1 LNHDA, CDR2 SQIVND (reference sequence). The CDR3 runs to 17 residues. Trimming removed 1 base from V and 5 bases from J; junction bases left unmatched: 11. CDR3 DNA sequence: TGTGCCAGTAGTATAGTAATGGGGGAGGGCCTGGAAAACATTCAGTACTTC. Protein: CASSIVMGEGLENIQYF. The variable domain in full, with the rest retrieved from reference TRBV19 and TRBJ2-4, is DGGITQSPKYLFRKEGQNVTLSCEQNLNHDAMYWYRQDPGQGLRLIYYSQIVNDFQKGDIAEGYSVSREKKESFPLTVTSAQKNPTAFYLCASSIVMGEGLENIQYFGAGTRLSVL.

The gene calls are TRBV6-1 and TRBJ2-7, with unresolved D. V shed 3 bases and J shed 1 base, with 7 bases lying between them. The germline V gene has CDR1 MNHNS and CDR2 SASEGT. The CDR3 loop spans 13 amino acids. The CDR3 DNA reads TGTGCCAGCAGTGACCGGCCTTCCTACGAGCAGTACTTC. Translated: CASSDRPSYEQYF.

This clone came up many times. This chain connects TRBV6-1 to TRBJ2-3; 9 nucleotides line up with TRBD1. Germline V CDR1 and CDR2: MNHNS, SASEGT. The V gene end was trimmed by 1 base and the J gene end by 2 bases; junction bases not matched to a gene: 1. The CDR3 spans 15 residues. The CDR3 loop reads CASSEGTGDTDTQYF. Written as DNA, the CDR3 is TGTGCCAGCAGTGAAGGGACAGGGGACACAGATACGCAGTATTTT.

The rearrangement joins TRBV19 to TRBJ2-7, with 10 bases that match TRBD2. There are 18 residues in the CDR3. Looked up from germline, CDR1 is LNHDA and CDR2 is SQIVND (reference sequence). Unmatched junction bases numbered 18, after V lost 5 bases and J lost 5 bases. The CDR3 DNA reads TGTGCCAGTAGTGTCCGGGACAGCACGGGACTAGCGCCCCACGAGCAGTACTTC. Translation: CASSVRDSTGLAPHEQYF. Variable domain in full (rest from reference TRBV19 and TRBJ2-7): DGGITQSPKYLFRKEGQNVTLSCEQNLNHDAMYWYRQDPGQGLRLIYYSQIVNDFQKGDIAEGYSVSREKKESFPLTVTSAQKNPTAFYLCASSVRDSTGLAPHEQYFGPGTRLTVT.